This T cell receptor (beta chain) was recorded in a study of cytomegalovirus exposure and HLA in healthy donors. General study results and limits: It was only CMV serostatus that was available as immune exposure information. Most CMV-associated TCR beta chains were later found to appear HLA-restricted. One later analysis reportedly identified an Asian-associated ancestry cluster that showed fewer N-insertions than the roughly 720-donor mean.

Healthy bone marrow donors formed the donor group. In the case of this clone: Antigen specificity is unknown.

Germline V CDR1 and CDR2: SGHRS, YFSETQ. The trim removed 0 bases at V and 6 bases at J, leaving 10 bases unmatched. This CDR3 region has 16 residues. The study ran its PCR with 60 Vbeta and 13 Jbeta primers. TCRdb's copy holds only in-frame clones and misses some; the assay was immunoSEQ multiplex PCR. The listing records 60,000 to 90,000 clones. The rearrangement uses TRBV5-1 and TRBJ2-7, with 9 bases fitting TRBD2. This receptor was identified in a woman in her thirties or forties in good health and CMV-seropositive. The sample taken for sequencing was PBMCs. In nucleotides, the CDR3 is TGCGCCAGCAGCTTGGAGGTTAGCGGGAGAAAGGCCGAGCAGTACTTC. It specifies CASSLEVSGRKAEQYF. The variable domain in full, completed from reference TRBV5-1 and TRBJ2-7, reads KAGVTQTPRYLIKTRGQQVTLSCSPISGHRSVSWYQQTPGQGLQFLFEYFSETQRNKGNFPGRFSGRQFSNSRSEMNVSTLELGDSALYLCASSLEVSGRKAEQYFGPGTRLTVT.